This TCR beta chain was observed in a study of CDR3 diversity in severe acne. This clonotype was observed many times. The length of the CDR3 is 16 residues. V lost 5 bases to trimming and J lost 4 bases, with 21 bases between them. The germline V gene has CDR1 SGHNT and CDR2 YYREEE (reference sequence). TCRdb fed the PCR reads into MiXCR, producing one record per CDR3 protein. The sample lists 85,000 to 120,000 distinct CDR3 sequences; roughly 51% were seen once. The sample consisted of blood. The chain recombines TRBV5-4 with TRBJ1-1; D unresolved. The TCR sequence derives from a male donor with acne. CDR3 amino acids: CASRLGSGTGGTEAFF. As DNA, the CDR3 is TGTGCCAGCAGGCTTGGTTCTGGTACGGGAGGCACTGAAGCTTTCTTT.